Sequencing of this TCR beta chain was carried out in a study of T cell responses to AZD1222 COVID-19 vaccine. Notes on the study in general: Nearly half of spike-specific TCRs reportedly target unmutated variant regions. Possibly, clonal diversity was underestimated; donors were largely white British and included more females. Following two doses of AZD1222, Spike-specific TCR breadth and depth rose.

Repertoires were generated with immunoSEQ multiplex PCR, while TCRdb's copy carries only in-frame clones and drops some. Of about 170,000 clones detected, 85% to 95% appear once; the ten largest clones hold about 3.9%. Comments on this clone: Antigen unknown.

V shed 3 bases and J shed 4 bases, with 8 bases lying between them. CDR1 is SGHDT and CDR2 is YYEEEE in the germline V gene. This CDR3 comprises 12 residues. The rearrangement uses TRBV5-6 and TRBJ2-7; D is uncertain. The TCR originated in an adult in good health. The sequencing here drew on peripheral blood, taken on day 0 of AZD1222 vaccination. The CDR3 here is CASSSQEYEQYF. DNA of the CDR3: TGTGCCAGCAGCTCGCAGGAATACGAGCAGTACTTC.